This TCR beta chain was documented in a study of cytomegalovirus exposure and HLA in healthy donors (dated by TCRdb to 2016 to 2017). As for the study more broadly: An earlier analysis of several hundred of the donors reported about 300 Gb of sequence data and around 120 million unique TCR beta sequences obtained from 150 million to 200 million T cells. About 300 gigabases of sequencing data and approximately 80 million unique TCR sequences were included in an early release covering about 600 HLA-typed donors. Among the roughly 430 genotyped donors, about 85% belonged to the genetic ancestry cluster associated with self-reported Caucasian donors. The aim of the study was to test whether cataloging public T cell receptors could identify signatures of past pathogen exposure. The study used immunosequencing to profile the T cell repertoires of hundreds of subjects and linked those repertoires to cytomegalovirus serostatus. In addition to the first cohort of 650 to 800 subjects, a separate validation cohort of approximately 110 different subjects was used. High-throughput TCR immunosequencing, statistical association of individual TCRs with disease status, and machine learning were combined to predict cytomegalovirus infection status. A later analysis re-analyzed previously published TCR beta repertoires from 660 or so donors and added high-resolution HLA genotyping to study TCR occurrence patterns. In the later analysis, no new phenotypic data were used to find candidate immune exposures; instead, reliance was placed on TCR beta sequences and their occurrence across donors. To decide whether each TCR beta V gene segment behaved as functional or pseudogenic, an earlier analysis of several hundred of the donors relied on high-throughput TCR beta sequencing. Donor age, sex, ethnicity and CMV serostatus were collected together with the repertoire data. A later genetic analysis took genome-wide SNP genotypes for about 65% of the 666 donors and used that subset as a discovery cohort. All discovery cohort repertoires had been generated on a single sequencing platform. Class I and class II HLA loci were covered by the typing at four-digit resolution. Typing coverage varied by locus: roughly 629-630 donors for A, B, C, DRB1 and DQB1; approximately 500 for DQA1; over 600 for DPA1; roughly 450 for DPB1. Because of strong linkage in the cohort, four or five DR-DQ haplotypes were treated as single units for association and clustering. Among around 400 genotyped donors of the cohort, an average of around 220,000 unique TCR beta nucleotide sequences was sequenced per donor, of which 15% to 20% were non-productive. Broad study findings and their caveats: Because the 87-base-pair reads could not distinguish some IMGT-functional V segments, including TRBV6-2 and TRBV6-3, those segments were excluded. Approximately 18 rarely observed V segments, including chromosome 9 orphons, were excluded from the earlier analysis of some 590 of the donors because counts were too low. Correlated functional status among segregating V segments might be attributable to linkage disequilibrium, but an unknown experimental factor could not be ruled out. In an earlier analysis of about 600 of the donors, most TCR beta V segments appeared in productive rearrangements about 87% or about 30% of the time, broadly matching IMGT annotations. Most CMV-associated TCR beta chains appeared to be HLA-restricted in a later analysis, and the HLA associations seemed to be driven largely by CMV exposure. Three of the identified cytomegalovirus-associated TCR beta chains were confirmed in vitro to be specific for cytomegalovirus antigens. According to the authors, the approach could potentially be generalized to other disease states and immunological phenotypes. Sequencing depth was assumed to be roughly uniform across donors in the presence/absence analyses, though that assumption may not hold. A further reported finding was that TCR beta sequences accurately predicted the HLA-A and HLA-B alleles for most subjects in the first cohort. In a later analysis, TCR association rates were found to vary across HLA loci, with the most associated TCRs seen for DRB1 alleles and the fewest for HLA-C alleles. The sequencing pipeline was judged likely to have produced a cluster of highly shared sequence variants as a technical artifact. Compared with equally common non-associated chains, HLA-associated TCR beta chains in a later analysis were more clonally expanded and had lower generation probabilities. Strong co-occurrence of HLA alleles, especially DR and DQ, made assigning TCR associations to individual alleles difficult. A later analysis reported that several top co-occurrence clusters appeared linked to parvovirus B19, influenza, CMV and Epstein-Barr virus. In a later genetic analysis, fewer N-insertions in productive TCRs were reported among donors in an Asian-associated ancestry cluster than the roughly 640-donor mean. While some public TCRs were present in many individuals, most TCR sequences turned up only very rarely across donors. CMV serostatus was the only immune exposure information available for the cohort. A later analysis associated 16,951 TCR beta sequences with specific HLA alleles at a false discovery rate of 0.05. The cohort was sequenced for TCR beta chains only, and without alpha or paired-chain data the features that could be detected were limited. A later genetic analysis associated a missense DCLRE1C variant with V-gene and J-gene trimming of TCR beta chains, and an independent cohort replicated the association. The study listed over 150 TCR beta chains as associated with cytomegalovirus. Because HLA typing was unavailable for some donors at each locus, only the typed subset was used in association tests. The classifier was reported to diagnose cytomegalovirus status with high specificity and sensitivity in both the original and validation cohorts.

V is reduced by 4 bases and J by 0 bases, leaving a spacing of 7 bases between them. Via the germline V gene (reference sequence), CDR1 is SGHKS and CDR2 YYEKEE. The CDR3 sequence holds 14 residues, the cysteine and phenylalanine included. Only CDR3 DNA is held: 42 bases, read in frame from base 1. The cohort was made up of roughly 670 healthy bone marrow donors. At the time of sampling, all cohort members were nominally healthy, though unrecorded immune exposures were likely present. The donor tested CMV seronegative, placing the donor among the approximately 360 seronegative members of the cohort. A peripheral blood sample was provided by each donor, and peripheral blood mononuclear cells were used for TCR beta sequencing. The Qiagen DNeasy Blood Extraction Kit was used to extract genomic DNA from the blood cell samples. Remarks on this clone: It lacks a known antigen. No per-base quality is available; no much larger clone lies one base away.

The library was made by the immunoSEQ multiplex PCR assay. For the multiplex PCR, a mixture combining 60 forward primers for TCR Vbeta segments and 13 reverse primers for TCR Jbeta segments was used. The CDR3 region of rearranged TCR beta genes was amplified from genomic DNA with a multiplex PCR assay. The amplified TCR beta libraries were sequenced on the Illumina HiSeq System as 87-base-pair reads. As for the authors' bioinformatics: A later analysis tallied about 77 million unique TCR beta chains across the approximately 670 repertoires, and some 12 million of those chains were shared by two or more donors. A nearest-neighbor algorithm error-corrected the raw reads and collapsed the reads into unique sequences, merging closely related sequences to remove PCR and sequencing errors. V, D and J gene segments were assigned by aligning CDR3 sequences to IMGT reference sequences. For a sequence to be retained, a match of at least six nucleotides was required to both a V gene segment and a J gene segment. Rearrangements were called productive when the CDR3 lacked stop codons and stayed in frame with V and J; all others were non-productive. Following IMGT convention, CDR3 was defined as the stretch from the second conserved V-encoded cysteine to the conserved J-encoded phenylalanine. Sequences without an unambiguous match to a single V gene segment were excluded from the earlier analysis of approximately 600 of the donors. In an earlier analysis of several hundred of the donors, V segments were called functional above 56.7% productive rearrangements and were called segregating when the between-donor standard deviation exceeded 5%. A statistical classification framework was built to diagnose cytomegalovirus status from the catalog of TCR beta chain sequences. V and J gene assignment, in a later analysis, came from comparing TCR nucleotide sequences with IMGT/GENE-DB human TR gene sequences. The TCRdist pipeline was used in a later analysis to assign CDR3 sequences and most-parsimonious VDJ recombination scenarios. A later analysis defined each TCR beta chain by its CDR3 amino acid sequence plus V-gene family, and excluded reads lacking a unique V-gene family. In a later analysis, fewer than 650 highly shared, low-generation-probability nucleotide sequences were removed to address suspected cross-contamination and a sequencing artifact. A later analysis calculated a clonal expansion index for each public chain from normalized within-repertoire ranks of inferred template counts. A later analysis computed generation probabilities with a VDJ recombination model fitted to out-of-frame rearrangements, and checked the results against IGoR. A later analysis scored TCR-TCR, TCR-HLA and TCR-CMV co-occurrence with hypergeometric tests, applying a repertoire-size bias correction to TCR pairs. In a later analysis, false discovery rates were estimated by permuting HLA or CMV assignments 20 times. In a later analysis, co-occurring TCRs were grouped using DBSCAN, and TCRdist sequence similarity was added for clustering within HLA-allele-positive subsets. Repertoires with fewer than 30,000 or more than 120,000 public chains, plus five repertoires with anomalous nucleotide sharing, were excluded from co-occurrence clustering. This is the immuneACCESS table as TCRdb keeps it, with only in-frame sequences that have V and J called. A part of the clones is gone; compared with another copy, unresolved V genes explain less than half, and the rest is unexplained. V and J calls and clone size are as listed in that table; D and trimming were resolved from the DNA. Across this sample there are roughly 89,000 clones, with around 81% seen only once. The ten largest clones add up to 2% to 2.5% of the sample.

The receptor was isolated from a man younger than 30 in good health and CMV-seronegative. This chain is built from TRBV5-5 and TRBJ1-4; a tentative D match to TRBD1 spans 6 bases. The sequenced sample consisted of PBMCs. The DNA sequence is TGTGCCAGCAGCAGACAGGCAACTAATGAAAAACTGTTTTTT. The translation is CASSRQATNEKLFF. The entire variable domain, with the stretches around the CDR3 drawn from the reference TRBV5-5 and TRBJ1-4 proteins, is DAGVTQSPTHLIKTRGQQVTLRCSPISGHKSVSWYQQVLGQGPQFIFQYYEKEERGRGNFPDRFSARQFPNYSSELNVNALLLGDSALYLCASSRQATNEKLFFGSGTQLSVL.